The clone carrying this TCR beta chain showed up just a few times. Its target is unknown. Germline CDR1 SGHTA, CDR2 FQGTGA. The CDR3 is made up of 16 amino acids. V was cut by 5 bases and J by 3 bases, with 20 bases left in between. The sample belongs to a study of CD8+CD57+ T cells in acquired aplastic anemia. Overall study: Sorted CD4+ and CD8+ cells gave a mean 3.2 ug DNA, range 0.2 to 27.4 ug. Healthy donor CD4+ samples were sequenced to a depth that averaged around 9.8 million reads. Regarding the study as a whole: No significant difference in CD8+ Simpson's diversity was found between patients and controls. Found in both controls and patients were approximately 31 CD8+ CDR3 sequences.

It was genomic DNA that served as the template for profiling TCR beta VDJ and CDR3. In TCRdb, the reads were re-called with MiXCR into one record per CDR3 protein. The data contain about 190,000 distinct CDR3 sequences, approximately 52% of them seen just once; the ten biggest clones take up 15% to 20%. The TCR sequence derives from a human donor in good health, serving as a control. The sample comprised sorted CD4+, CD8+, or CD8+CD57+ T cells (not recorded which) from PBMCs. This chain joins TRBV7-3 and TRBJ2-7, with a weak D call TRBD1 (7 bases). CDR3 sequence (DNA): TGTGCCAGCAGCATAAGCCAGGGGCAGGGGGGCTACGAGCAGTACTTC. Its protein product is CASSISQGQGGYEQYF. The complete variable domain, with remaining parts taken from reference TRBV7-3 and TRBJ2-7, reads GAGVSQTPSNKVTEKGKYVELRCDPISGHTALYWYRQSLGQGPEFLIYFQGTGAADDSGLPNDRFFAVRPEGSVSTLKIQRTERGDSAVYLCASSISQGQGGYEQYFGPGTRLTVT.